This is a list of T cell receptor beta chains from one sample in a study of blood T cell repertoires in COVID-19. Profiled with immunoSEQ multiplex PCR; TCRdb holds only in-frame clones, not every one. The table has some 190,000 clones, 84% seen once. Sequencing was performed on peripheral blood. The origin of the receptors is a human donor in a cohort sampled during active COVID-19. CDR3s include the opening cysteine and the closing phenylalanine or tryptophan. Each record gives: J gene, D gene, CDR3 length, clone size, V gene, CDR3 DNA, CDR3 protein. A D gene is named only where the DNA matches it firmly. Size is stated for part of the rows, as once, few or many counts, or as a class when the clone is expanded.

j_gene: TRBJ2-3; d_gene: TRBD2; len: 16; abundance: NA; v_gene: TRBV28; CDR3nt: TGTGCCAGCAGATCATCTAGGGCGGGAGACTTAGATACGCAGTATTTT; CDR3aa: CASRSSRAGDLDTQYF
j_gene: TRBJ2-3; d_gene: NA; len: 14; abundance: NA; v_gene: TRBV6-5; CDR3nt: TGTGCCAGCAGTTACGGTATAGTTCCAGATACGCAGTATTTT; CDR3aa: CASSYGIVPDTQYF
j_gene: TRBJ1-6; d_gene: NA; len: 13; abundance: NA; v_gene: TRBV19; CDR3nt: TGTGCCAGTAGTACGCAGGGCAATTCACCCCTCCACTTT; CDR3aa: CASSTQGNSPLHF
j_gene: TRBJ1-1; d_gene: TRBD1; len: 13; abundance: NA; v_gene: TRBV6-5; CDR3nt: TGTGCCAGCAGCTGGACAGGGGTCACTGAAGCTTTCTTT; CDR3aa: CASSWTGVTEAFF
j_gene: TRBJ2-3; d_gene: TRBD2; len: 17; abundance: once; v_gene: TRBV3-1/TRBV3-2; CDR3nt: TGTGCCAGCAGCCAAGTCCCTAGCGGGGGGGCAGCAGATACGCAGTATTTT; CDR3aa: CASSQVPSGGAADTQYF
j_gene: TRBJ2-1; d_gene: TRBD1; len: 14; abundance: NA; v_gene: TRBV5-1; CDR3nt: TGCGCCAGCAGTCGCGACAGGGGAGAGAATGAGCAGTTCTTC; CDR3aa: CASSRDRGENEQFF
j_gene: TRBJ2-6; d_gene: TRBD1; len: 18; abundance: NA; v_gene: TRBV2; CDR3nt: TGTGCCAGCAGGGTGGACAGGGGCTGGCACTCTGGGGCCAACGTCCTGACTTTC; CDR3aa: CASRVDRGWHSGANVLTF
j_gene: TRBJ2-5; d_gene: TRBD2; len: 13; abundance: NA; v_gene: TRBV7-3; CDR3nt: TGTGCCAGCAGCGGCGGGGGCCAAGAGACCCAGTACTTC; CDR3aa: CASSGGGQETQYF
j_gene: TRBJ1-2; d_gene: NA; len: 13; abundance: NA; v_gene: TRBV18; CDR3nt: TGTGCCAGCTCACCAGGGCAGGTGGCTGGCTACACCTTC; CDR3aa: CASSPGQVAGYTF
j_gene: TRBJ1-4; d_gene: TRBD1; len: 17; abundance: NA; v_gene: TRBV27; CDR3nt: TGTGCCAGCAGTTTCGCAGGGGGAATCTCTTCCGGTGAAAAACTGTTTTTT; CDR3aa: CASSFAGGISSGEKLFF
j_gene: TRBJ2-7; d_gene: TRBD1; len: 11; abundance: NA; v_gene: TRBV20-1; CDR3nt: TGCAGTGGAGACAGGGACCACGAGCAGTACTTC; CDR3aa: CSGDRDHEQYF
j_gene: TRBJ2-1; d_gene: NA; len: 16; abundance: NA; v_gene: TRBV27; CDR3nt: TGTGCCAGCAGGAAACAGGGTCCTAGCTCCTACAATGAGCAGTTCTTC; CDR3aa: CASRKQGPSSYNEQFF
j_gene: TRBJ1-4; d_gene: TRBD1; len: 19; abundance: NA; v_gene: TRBV5-1; CDR3nt: TGCGCCAGCAGCCCTATGACAGGGGGCCCTAAAGAGATTAATGAAAAACTGTTTTTT; CDR3aa: CASSPMTGGPKEINEKLFF
j_gene: TRBJ1-2; d_gene: NA; len: 14; abundance: NA; v_gene: TRBV6-2/TRBV6-3; CDR3nt: TGTGCCAGCAGTTATGGACAGACAAACTATGGCTACACCTTC; CDR3aa: CASSYGQTNYGYTF
j_gene: TRBJ2-1; d_gene: NA; len: 15; abundance: NA; v_gene: TRBV2; CDR3nt: TGTGCCAGCAGTGCTGTAAGGGGGGGCCGCAATGAGCAGTTCTTC; CDR3aa: CASSAVRGGRNEQFF
j_gene: TRBJ2-1; d_gene: TRBD2; len: 13; abundance: NA; v_gene: TRBV19; CDR3nt: TGTGCCAGTTCCCTAGCGGGAGTCAATGAGCAGTTCTTC; CDR3aa: CASSLAGVNEQFF
j_gene: TRBJ1-1; d_gene: TRBD1; len: 14; abundance: NA; v_gene: TRBV3-1/TRBV3-2; CDR3nt: TGTGCCAGCAGCCAAACAGGGGGCCTCCCTGAAGCTTTCTTT; CDR3aa: CASSQTGGLPEAFF
j_gene: TRBJ2-1; d_gene: NA; len: 15; abundance: NA; v_gene: TRBV5-1; CDR3nt: TGCGCCAGCAGCTTGGACACACCTTCCTACAATGAGCAGTTCTTC; CDR3aa: CASSLDTPSYNEQFF
j_gene: TRBJ2-7; d_gene: NA; len: 15; abundance: NA; v_gene: TRBV7-2; CDR3nt: TGTGCCAGCAGCTCTCCGCGACAGATCCCCTACGAGCAGTACTTC; CDR3aa: CASSSPRQIPYEQYF
j_gene: TRBJ1-2; d_gene: NA; len: 12; abundance: NA; v_gene: TRBV6-5; CDR3nt: TGTGCCAGCAGCAGAGGCGACGTTGGCTACACCTTC; CDR3aa: CASSRGDVGYTF
j_gene: TRBJ1-5; d_gene: TRBD1; len: 14; abundance: NA; v_gene: TRBV6-6; CDR3nt: TGTGCCAGCAGTTACTCAGGGGGCGATCAGCCCCAGCATTTT; CDR3aa: CASSYSGGDQPQHF
j_gene: TRBJ1-2; d_gene: NA; len: 14; abundance: once; v_gene: TRBV5-1; CDR3nt: TGCGCCAGCAGCCCGCAGGGACACGACTATGGCTACACCTTC; CDR3aa: CASSPQGHDYGYTF
j_gene: TRBJ1-6; d_gene: NA; len: 15; abundance: NA; v_gene: TRBV5-1; CDR3nt: TGCGCCAGCAGCCCGTCGGGGGGTGAATATTCACCCCTCCACTTT; CDR3aa: CASSPSGGEYSPLHF
j_gene: TRBJ2-3; d_gene: TRBD2; len: 14; abundance: NA; v_gene: TRBV29-1; CDR3nt: TGCAGCGGGCGGCCGGGGGGAAGCACAGATACGCAGTATTTT; CDR3aa: CSGRPGGSTDTQYF
j_gene: TRBJ1-2; d_gene: NA; len: 15; abundance: NA; v_gene: TRBV7-8; CDR3nt: TGTGCCAGCAGCTTAGACGGGGGGCGAGCGTCTGGCTACACCTTC; CDR3aa: CASSLDGGRASGYTF
j_gene: TRBJ1-5; d_gene: NA; len: 15; abundance: NA; v_gene: TRBV27; CDR3nt: TGTGCCAGCAGCCCGATTGACAGGAGCAATCAGCCCCAGCATTTT; CDR3aa: CASSPIDRSNQPQHF
j_gene: TRBJ1-2; d_gene: NA; len: 12; abundance: once; v_gene: TRBV27; CDR3nt: TGTGCCACTAAGAGGGCTAACTATGGCTACACCTTC; CDR3aa: CATKRANYGYTF
j_gene: TRBJ1-5; d_gene: TRBD1; len: 16; abundance: once; v_gene: TRBV7-2; CDR3nt: TGTGCCAGCAGCTTAGTGGCCGGGACAGGCAATCAGCCCCAGCATTTT; CDR3aa: CASSLVAGTGNQPQHF
j_gene: TRBJ1-5; d_gene: TRBD1; len: 20; abundance: many; v_gene: TRBV3-1/TRBV3-2; CDR3nt: TGTGCCAGCAGCTACCTCCCCGCCTCGACCGGGACAGATAGCAATCAGCCCCAGCATTTT; CDR3aa: CASSYLPASTGTDSNQPQHF
j_gene: TRBJ1-5; d_gene: TRBD1; len: 14; abundance: NA; v_gene: TRBV10-3; CDR3nt: TGTGCCATCAGTAAAGGACAGGGGGGTCAGCCCCAGCATTTT; CDR3aa: CAISKGQGGQPQHF
j_gene: TRBJ2-5; d_gene: NA; len: 17; abundance: NA; v_gene: TRBV28; CDR3nt: TGTGCCAGCAGTTTATGGGAGGTGTGGGGGCCCACGGGTGACCAGTACTTC; CDR3aa: CASSLWEVWGPTGDQYF
j_gene: TRBJ1-1; d_gene: NA; len: 15; abundance: NA; v_gene: TRBV27; CDR3nt: TGTGCCAGCAGTTTTCGGGCGCCGCGGGGTGCTGAAGCTTTCTTT; CDR3aa: CASSFRAPRGAEAFF
j_gene: TRBJ2-7; d_gene: NA; len: 15; abundance: NA; v_gene: TRBV27; CDR3nt: TGTGCCAGCAGCGTCCGGGCGGGACAGCAATACGAGCAGTACTTC; CDR3aa: CASSVRAGQQYEQYF
j_gene: TRBJ2-2; d_gene: NA; len: 12; abundance: NA; v_gene: TRBV11-1; CDR3nt: TGTGCCAGCAGCCCCCTTTCCGGGGAGCTGTTTTTT; CDR3aa: CASSPLSGELFF
j_gene: TRBJ2-1; d_gene: NA; len: 14; abundance: NA; v_gene: TRBV4-1; CDR3nt: TGCGCCAGCTCGAGCGGGCGAGCCTACAATGAGCAGTTCTTC; CDR3aa: CASSSGRAYNEQFF
j_gene: TRBJ2-1; d_gene: TRBD2; len: 15; abundance: NA; v_gene: TRBV5-1; CDR3nt: TGCGCCAGCAGCGACATAGCGGGAGCTTACAATGAGCAGTTCTTC; CDR3aa: CASSDIAGAYNEQFF
j_gene: TRBJ1-5; d_gene: TRBD1; len: 16; abundance: NA; v_gene: TRBV19; CDR3nt: TGTGCCAGTAGTAGTTTGGGACAGGGCAGCAATCAGCCCCAGCATTTT; CDR3aa: CASSSLGQGSNQPQHF
j_gene: TRBJ1-4; d_gene: NA; len: 15; abundance: NA; v_gene: TRBV6-1; CDR3nt: TGTGCCAGCAGTGAAGTGGGGGGGCGTGGTGAAAAACTGTTTTTT; CDR3aa: CASSEVGGRGEKLFF
j_gene: TRBJ2-6; d_gene: TRBD2; len: 15; abundance: once; v_gene: TRBV28; CDR3nt: TGTGCCAGCGGTCCGGGGGGGAGTGGGGCCAACGTCCTGACTTTC; CDR3aa: CASGPGGSGANVLTF
j_gene: TRBJ2-6; d_gene: TRBD1; len: 17; abundance: NA; v_gene: TRBV6-4; CDR3nt: TGTGCCAGCAGTCCCGGGACAGGTGACTCTGGGGCCAACGTCCTGACTTTC; CDR3aa: CASSPGTGDSGANVLTF
j_gene: TRBJ2-7; d_gene: TRBD2; len: 15; abundance: NA; v_gene: TRBV6-4; CDR3nt: TGTGCCAGCAGTGCAGTTGCGGGAGAGGCCTACGAGCAGTACTTC; CDR3aa: CASSAVAGEAYEQYF
j_gene: TRBJ2-3; d_gene: TRBD1; len: 16; abundance: NA; v_gene: TRBV6-4; CDR3nt: TGTGCCAGCAGGATACCGGGACAGGGACGCACAGATACGCAGTATTTT; CDR3aa: CASRIPGQGRTDTQYF
j_gene: TRBJ2-2; d_gene: TRBD1; len: 13; abundance: NA; v_gene: TRBV19; CDR3nt: TGTGCCACTAACAGGGGATACACCGGGGAGCTGTTTTTT; CDR3aa: CATNRGYTGELFF
j_gene: TRBJ2-7; d_gene: TRBD1; len: 13; abundance: NA; v_gene: TRBV27; CDR3nt: TGTGCCAGCCGTAGGGACAGGGGGCTCGAGCAGTACTTC; CDR3aa: CASRRDRGLEQYF
j_gene: TRBJ1-6; d_gene: NA; len: 14; abundance: few; v_gene: TRBV3-1/TRBV3-2; CDR3nt: TGTGCCAGCAGCCAAGAGAGGGTGTACTACCCCCTCCACTTT; CDR3aa: CASSQERVYYPLHF
j_gene: TRBJ1-1; d_gene: NA; len: 15; abundance: NA; v_gene: TRBV6-1; CDR3nt: TGTGCCAGCAGTGAAGCCAGAACCCTCGACACTGAAGCTTTCTTT; CDR3aa: CASSEARTLDTEAFF
j_gene: TRBJ1-1; d_gene: NA; len: 11; abundance: NA; v_gene: TRBV29-1; CDR3nt: TGCAGCAGTTCGTCAGGCACTGAAGCTTTCTTT; CDR3aa: CSSSSGTEAFF
j_gene: TRBJ2-2; d_gene: TRBD1; len: 13; abundance: NA; v_gene: TRBV7-8; CDR3nt: TGTGCCAGCAAAATACAGGGGAACGGGGAGCTGTTTTTT; CDR3aa: CASKIQGNGELFF
j_gene: TRBJ2-5; d_gene: TRBD1; len: 15; abundance: NA; v_gene: TRBV5-1; CDR3nt: TGCGCCAGCCTACTTGGGGACAGGGAAGGCGAGACCCAGTACTTC; CDR3aa: CASLLGDREGETQYF